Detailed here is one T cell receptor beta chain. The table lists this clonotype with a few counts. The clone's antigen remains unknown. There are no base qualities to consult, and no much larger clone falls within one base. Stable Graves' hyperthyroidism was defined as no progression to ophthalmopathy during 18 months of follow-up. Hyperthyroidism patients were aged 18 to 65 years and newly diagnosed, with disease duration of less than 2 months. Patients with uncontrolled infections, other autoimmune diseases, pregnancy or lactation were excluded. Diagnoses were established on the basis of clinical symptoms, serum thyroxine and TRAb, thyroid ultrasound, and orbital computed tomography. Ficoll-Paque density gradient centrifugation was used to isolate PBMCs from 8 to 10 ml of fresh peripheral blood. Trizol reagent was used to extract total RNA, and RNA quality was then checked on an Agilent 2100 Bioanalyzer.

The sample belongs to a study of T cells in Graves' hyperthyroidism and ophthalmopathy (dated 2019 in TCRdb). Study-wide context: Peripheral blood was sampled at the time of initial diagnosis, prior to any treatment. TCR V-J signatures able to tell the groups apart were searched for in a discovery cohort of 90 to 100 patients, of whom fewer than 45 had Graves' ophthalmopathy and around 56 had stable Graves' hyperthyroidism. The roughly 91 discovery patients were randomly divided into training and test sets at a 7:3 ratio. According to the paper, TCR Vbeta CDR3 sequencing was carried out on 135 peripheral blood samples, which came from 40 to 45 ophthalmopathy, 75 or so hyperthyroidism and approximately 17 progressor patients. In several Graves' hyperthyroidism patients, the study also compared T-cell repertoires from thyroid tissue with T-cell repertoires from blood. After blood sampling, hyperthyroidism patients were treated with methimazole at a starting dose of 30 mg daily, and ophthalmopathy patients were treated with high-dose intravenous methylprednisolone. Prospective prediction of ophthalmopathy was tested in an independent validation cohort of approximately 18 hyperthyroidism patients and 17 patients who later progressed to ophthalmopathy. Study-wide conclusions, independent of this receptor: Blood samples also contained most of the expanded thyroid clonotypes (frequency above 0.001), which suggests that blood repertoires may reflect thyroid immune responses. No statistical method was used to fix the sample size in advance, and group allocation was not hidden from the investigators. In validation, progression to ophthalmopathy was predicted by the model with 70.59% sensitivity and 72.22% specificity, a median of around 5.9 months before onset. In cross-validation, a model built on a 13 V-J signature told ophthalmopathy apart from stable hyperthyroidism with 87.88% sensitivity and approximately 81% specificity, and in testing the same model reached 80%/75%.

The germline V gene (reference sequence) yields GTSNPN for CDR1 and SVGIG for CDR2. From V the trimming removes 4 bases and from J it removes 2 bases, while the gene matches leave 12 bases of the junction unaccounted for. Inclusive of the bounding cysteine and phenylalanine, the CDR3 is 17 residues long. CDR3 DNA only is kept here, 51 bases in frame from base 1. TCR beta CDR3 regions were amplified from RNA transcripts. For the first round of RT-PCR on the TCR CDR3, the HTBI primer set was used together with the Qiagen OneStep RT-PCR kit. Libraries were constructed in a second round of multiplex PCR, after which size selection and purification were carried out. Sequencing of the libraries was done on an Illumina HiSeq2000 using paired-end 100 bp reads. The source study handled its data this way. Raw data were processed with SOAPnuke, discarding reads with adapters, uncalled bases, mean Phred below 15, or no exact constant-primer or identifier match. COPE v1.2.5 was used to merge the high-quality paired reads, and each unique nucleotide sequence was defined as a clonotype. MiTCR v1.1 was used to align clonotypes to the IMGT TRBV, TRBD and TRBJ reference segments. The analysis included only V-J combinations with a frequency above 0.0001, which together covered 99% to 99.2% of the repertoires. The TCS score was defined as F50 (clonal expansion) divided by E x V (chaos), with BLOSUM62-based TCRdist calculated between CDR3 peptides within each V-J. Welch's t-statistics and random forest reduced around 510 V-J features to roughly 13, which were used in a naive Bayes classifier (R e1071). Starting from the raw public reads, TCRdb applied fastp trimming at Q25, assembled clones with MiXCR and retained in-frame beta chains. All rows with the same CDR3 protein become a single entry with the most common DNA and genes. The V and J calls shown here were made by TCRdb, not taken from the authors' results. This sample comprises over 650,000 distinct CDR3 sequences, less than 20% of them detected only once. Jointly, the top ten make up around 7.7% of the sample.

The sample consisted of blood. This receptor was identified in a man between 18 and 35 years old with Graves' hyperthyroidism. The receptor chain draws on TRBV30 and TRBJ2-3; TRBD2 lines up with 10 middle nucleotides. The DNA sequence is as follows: TGTGCCTGGACCATAGCGGGAGGCCAACCCCCCACAGATACGCAGTATTTT. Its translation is CAWTIAGGQPPTDTQYF.